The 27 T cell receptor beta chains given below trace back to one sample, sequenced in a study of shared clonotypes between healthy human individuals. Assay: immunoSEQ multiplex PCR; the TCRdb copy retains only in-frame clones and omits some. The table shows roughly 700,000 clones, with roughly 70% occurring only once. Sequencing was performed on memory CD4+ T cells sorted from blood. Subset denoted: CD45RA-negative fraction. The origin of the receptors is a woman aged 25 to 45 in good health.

The CDR3 DNA follows: TGTGCCAGCACGAAACGGGAGAGGGTTTATGAGCAGTTCTTC. This codes for CASTKRERVYEQFF. V is TRBV6-1 and J is TRBJ2-1; the D gene is possibly TRBD2 (6 bases). The CDR3 is 14 residues long. Looked up from germline, CDR1 is MNHNS and CDR2 is SASEGT. V lost 7 bases and J 8 bases, leaving 18 bases between the germline ends.

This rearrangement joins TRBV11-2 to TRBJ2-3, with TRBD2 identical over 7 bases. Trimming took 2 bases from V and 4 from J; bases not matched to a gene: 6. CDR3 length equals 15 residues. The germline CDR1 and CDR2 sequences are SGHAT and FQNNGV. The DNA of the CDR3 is TGTGCCAGCAGCTTAAGGGCGGGAGAGTCAGATACGCAGTATTTT. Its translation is CASSLRAGESDTQYF.

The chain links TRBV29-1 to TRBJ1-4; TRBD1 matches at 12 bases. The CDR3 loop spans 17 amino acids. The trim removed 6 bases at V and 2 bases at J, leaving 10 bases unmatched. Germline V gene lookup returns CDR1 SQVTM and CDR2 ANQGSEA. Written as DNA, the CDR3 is TGCAGCGTCAAAGGGGGGACAGGGGGCCGGACTAATGAAAAACTGTTTTTT. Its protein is CSVKGGTGGRTNEKLFF.

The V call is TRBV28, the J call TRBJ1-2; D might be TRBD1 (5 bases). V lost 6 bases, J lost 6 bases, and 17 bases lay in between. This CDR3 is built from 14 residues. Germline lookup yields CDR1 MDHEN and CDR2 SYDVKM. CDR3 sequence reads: CASRRTGAGNGYTF. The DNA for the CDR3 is TGTGCCAGCAGACGCACTGGGGCAGGGAATGGCTACACCTTC.

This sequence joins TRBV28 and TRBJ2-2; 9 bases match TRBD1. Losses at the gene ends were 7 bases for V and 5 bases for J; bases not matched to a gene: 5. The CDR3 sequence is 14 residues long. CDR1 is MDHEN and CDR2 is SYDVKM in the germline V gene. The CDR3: CASKQGAGTGELFF. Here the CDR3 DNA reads TGTGCCAGCAAACAGGGGGCAGGAACCGGGGAGCTGTTTTTT.

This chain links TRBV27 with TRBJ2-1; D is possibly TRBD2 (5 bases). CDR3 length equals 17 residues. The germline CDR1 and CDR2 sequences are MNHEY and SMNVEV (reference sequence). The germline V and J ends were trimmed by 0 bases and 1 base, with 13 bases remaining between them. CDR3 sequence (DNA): TGTGCCAGCAGTTTATCGAAAGGGAGTTCGTCCTACAATGAGCAGTTCTTC. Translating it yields CASSLSKGSSSYNEQFF.

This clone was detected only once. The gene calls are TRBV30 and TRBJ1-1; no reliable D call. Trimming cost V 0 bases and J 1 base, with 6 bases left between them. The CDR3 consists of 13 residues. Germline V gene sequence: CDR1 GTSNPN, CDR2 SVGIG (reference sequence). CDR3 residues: CAWSVAGNTEAFF. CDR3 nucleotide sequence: TGTGCCTGGAGTGTAGCTGGGAACACTGAAGCTTTCTTT.

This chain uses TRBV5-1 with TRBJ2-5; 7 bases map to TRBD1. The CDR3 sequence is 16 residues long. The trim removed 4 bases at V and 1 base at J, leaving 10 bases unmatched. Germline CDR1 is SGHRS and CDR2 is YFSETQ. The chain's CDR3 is CASSRWGQLVQETQYF. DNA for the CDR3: TGCGCCAGCAGCAGGTGGGGACAGTTGGTCCAAGAGACCCAGTACTTC. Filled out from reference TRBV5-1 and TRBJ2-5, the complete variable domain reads KAGVTQTPRYLIKTRGQQVTLSCSPISGHRSVSWYQQTPGQGLQFLFEYFSETQRNKGNFPGRFSGRQFSNSRSEMNVSTLELGDSALYLCASSRWGQLVQETQYFGPGTRLLVL.

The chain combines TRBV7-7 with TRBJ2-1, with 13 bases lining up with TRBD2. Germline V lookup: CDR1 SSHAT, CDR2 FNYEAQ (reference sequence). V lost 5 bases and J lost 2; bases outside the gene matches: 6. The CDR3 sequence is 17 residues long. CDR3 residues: CASSPGTSGKAYNEQFF. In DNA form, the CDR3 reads TGTGCCAGCAGCCCAGGGACTAGCGGGAAAGCCTACAATGAGCAGTTCTTC.

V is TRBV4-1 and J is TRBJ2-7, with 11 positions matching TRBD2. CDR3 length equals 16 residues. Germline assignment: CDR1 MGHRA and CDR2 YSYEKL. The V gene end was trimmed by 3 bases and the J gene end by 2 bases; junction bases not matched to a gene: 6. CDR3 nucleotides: TGCGCCAGCAGCCAGATACTAGCGGGAGAGGCCTACGAGCAGTACTTC. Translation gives CASSQILAGEAYEQYF.

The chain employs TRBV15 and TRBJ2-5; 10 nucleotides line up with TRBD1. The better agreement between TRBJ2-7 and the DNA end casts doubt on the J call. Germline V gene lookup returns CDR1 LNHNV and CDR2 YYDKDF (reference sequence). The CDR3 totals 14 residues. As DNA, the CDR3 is TGTGCCACCAGCCGGGACAGGGGTGTCTACGAGCAGTACTTC. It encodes CATSRDRGVYEQYF.

This CDR3 is CASQTGGLRLAVSYEQYF. Here the CDR3 DNA reads TGTGCCAGCCAGACAGGGGGCCTCAGACTAGCGGTAAGCTACGAGCAGTACTTC. The J gene is TRBJ2-7, the V gene TRBV5-5; D might be TRBD1 (10 bases). Germline CDR1 and CDR2: SGHKS and YYEKEE (reference sequence). The V gene lost 7 bases and the J gene lost 3 bases, with 29 bases spanning the gap. This CDR3 has 18 residues.

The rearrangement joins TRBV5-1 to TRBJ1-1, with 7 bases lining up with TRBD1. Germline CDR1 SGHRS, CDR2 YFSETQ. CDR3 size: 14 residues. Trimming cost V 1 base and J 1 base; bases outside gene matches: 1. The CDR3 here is CASSLYRGNTEAFF. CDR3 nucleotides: TGCGCCAGCAGCTTGTACAGGGGGAACACTGAAGCTTTCTTT.

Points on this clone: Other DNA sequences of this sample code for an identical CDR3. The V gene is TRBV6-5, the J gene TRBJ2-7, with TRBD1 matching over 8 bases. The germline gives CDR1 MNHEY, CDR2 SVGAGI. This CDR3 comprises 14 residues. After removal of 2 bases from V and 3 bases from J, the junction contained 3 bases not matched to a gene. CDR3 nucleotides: TGTGCCAGCAGTTACGCGGGACAGGACTACGAGCAGTACTTC. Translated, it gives CASSYAGQDYEQYF.

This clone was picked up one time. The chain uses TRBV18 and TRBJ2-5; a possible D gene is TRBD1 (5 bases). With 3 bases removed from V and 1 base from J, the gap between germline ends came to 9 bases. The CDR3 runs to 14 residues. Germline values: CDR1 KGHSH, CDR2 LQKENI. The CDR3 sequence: CASSPLTGQETQYF. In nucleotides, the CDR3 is TGTGCCAGCTCACCCTTAACAGGCCAAGAGACCCAGTACTTC.

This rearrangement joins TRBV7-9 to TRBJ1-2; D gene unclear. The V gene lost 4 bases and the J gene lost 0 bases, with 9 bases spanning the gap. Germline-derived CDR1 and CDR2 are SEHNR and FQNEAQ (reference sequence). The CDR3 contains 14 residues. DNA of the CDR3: TGTGCCAGCAGCTCCGCAAGCACTAACTATGGCTACACCTTC. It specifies CASSSASTNYGYTF.

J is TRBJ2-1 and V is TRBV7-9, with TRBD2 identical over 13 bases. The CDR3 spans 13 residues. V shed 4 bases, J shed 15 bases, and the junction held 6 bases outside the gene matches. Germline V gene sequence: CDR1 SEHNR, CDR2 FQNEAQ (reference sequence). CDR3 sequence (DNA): TGTGCCAGCAGCTCCACACTAGCGGGGGGGCGGTTCTTC. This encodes CASSSTLAGGRFF.

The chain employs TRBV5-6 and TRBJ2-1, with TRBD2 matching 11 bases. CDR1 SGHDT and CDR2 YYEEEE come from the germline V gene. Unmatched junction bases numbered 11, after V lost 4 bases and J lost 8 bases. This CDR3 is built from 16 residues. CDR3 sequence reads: CASSLLGTSGPYEQFF. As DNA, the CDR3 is TGTGCCAGCAGCCTGTTGGGGACTAGCGGACCCTATGAGCAGTTCTTC.

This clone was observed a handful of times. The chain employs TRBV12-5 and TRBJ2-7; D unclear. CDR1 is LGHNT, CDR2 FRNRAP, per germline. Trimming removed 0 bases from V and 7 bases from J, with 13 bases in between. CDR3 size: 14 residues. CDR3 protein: CASGLVPRRREQYF. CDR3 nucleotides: TGTGCTAGTGGTTTGGTACCCAGGCGGCGGGAGCAGTACTTC.

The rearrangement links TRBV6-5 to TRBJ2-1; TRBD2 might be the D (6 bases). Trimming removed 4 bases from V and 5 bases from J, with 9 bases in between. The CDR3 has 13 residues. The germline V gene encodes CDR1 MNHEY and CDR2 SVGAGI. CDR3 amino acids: CASSSGGHNEQFF. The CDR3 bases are TGTGCCAGCAGTTCCGGAGGGCACAATGAGCAGTTCTTC.

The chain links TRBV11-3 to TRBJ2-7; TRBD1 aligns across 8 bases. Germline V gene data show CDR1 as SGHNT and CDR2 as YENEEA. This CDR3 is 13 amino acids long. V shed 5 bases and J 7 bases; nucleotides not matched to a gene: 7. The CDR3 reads CASSLRGQGEQYF. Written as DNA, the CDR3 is TGTGCCAGCAGCCTCAGGGGGCAAGGGGAGCAGTACTTC.

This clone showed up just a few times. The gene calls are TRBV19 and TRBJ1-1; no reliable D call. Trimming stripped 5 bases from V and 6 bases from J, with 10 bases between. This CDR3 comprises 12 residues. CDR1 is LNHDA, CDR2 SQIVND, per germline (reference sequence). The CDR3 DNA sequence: TGTGCCAGTAGTGCAGTTTTGGCTGAAGCTTTCTTT. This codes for CASSAVLAEAFF.

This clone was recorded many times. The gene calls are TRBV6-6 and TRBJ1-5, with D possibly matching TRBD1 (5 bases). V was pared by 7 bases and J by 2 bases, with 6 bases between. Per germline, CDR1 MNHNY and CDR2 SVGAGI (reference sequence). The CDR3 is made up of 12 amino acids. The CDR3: CASKGGNQPQHF. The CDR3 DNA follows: TGTGCCAGCAAAGGGGGCAATCAGCCCCAGCATTTT.

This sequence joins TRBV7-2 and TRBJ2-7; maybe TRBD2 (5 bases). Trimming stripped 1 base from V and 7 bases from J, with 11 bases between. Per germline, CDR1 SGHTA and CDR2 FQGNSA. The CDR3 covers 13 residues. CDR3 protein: CASSLGERREQYF. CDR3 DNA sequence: TGTGCCAGCAGCTTAGGGGAGCGACGAGAGCAGTACTTC.

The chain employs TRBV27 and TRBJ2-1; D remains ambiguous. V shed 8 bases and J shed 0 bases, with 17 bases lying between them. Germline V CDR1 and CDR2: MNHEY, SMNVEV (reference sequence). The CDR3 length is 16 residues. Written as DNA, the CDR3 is TGTGCCAGCGGGGATCAGCGTTCGAGCTCCTACAATGAGCAGTTCTTC. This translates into CASGDQRSSSYNEQFF.

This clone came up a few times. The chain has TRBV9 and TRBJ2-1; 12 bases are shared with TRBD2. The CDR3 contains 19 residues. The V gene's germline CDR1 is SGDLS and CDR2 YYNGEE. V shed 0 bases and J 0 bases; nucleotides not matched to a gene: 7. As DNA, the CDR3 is TGTGCCAGCAGCGTAGGACTAGCGGGAGTTATGGCCTCCTACAATGAGCAGTTCTTC. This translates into CASSVGLAGVMASYNEQFF. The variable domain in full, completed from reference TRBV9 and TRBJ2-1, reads DSGVTQTPKHLITATGQRVTLRCSPRSGDLSVYWYQQSLDQGLQFLIQYYNGEERAKGNILERFSAQQFPDLHSELNLSSLELGDSALYFCASSVGLAGVMASYNEQFFGPGTRLTVL.

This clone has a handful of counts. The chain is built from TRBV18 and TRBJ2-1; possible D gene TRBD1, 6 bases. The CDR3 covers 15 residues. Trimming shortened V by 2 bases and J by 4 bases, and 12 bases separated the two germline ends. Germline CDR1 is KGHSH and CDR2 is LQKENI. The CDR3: CASSPGQTLYNEQFF. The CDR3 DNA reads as TGTGCCAGCTCACCAGGACAGACGTTGTACAATGAGCAGTTCTTC.